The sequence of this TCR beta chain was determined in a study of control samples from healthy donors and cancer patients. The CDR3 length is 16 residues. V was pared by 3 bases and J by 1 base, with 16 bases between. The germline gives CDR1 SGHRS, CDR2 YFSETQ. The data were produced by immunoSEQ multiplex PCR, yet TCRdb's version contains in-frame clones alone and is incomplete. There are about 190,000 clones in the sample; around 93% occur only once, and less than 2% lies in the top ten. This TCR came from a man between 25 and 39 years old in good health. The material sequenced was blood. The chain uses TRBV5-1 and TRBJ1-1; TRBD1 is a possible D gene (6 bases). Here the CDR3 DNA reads TGCGCCAGCAGCTCAGAACTAGGGGGAGGGAACACTGAAGCTTTCTTT. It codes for CASSSELGGGNTEAFF.